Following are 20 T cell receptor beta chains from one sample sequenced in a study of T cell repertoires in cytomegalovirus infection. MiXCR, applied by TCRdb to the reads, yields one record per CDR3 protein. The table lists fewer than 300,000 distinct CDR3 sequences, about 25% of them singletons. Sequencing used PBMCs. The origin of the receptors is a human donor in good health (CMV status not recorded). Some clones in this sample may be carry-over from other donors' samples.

CDR3 sequence reads: CASSVGPTYTF. CDR3 coding DNA: TGTGCCAGCAGCGTAGGTCCCACCTACACCTTC. The V gene is TRBV9, the J gene TRBJ1-2; no reliable D call. Germline CDR1 SGDLS, CDR2 YYNGEE. Trimming removed 0 bases at V and 10 bases at J, with 7 bases between. There are 11 residues in the CDR3.

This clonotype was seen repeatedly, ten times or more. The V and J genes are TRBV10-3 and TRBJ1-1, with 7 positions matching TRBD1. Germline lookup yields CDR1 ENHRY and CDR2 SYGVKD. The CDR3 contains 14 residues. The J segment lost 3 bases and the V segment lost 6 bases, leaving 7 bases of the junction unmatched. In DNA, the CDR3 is TGTGCCATCAGGGAAAGACAGGGCGACACTGAAGCTTTCTTT. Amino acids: CAIRERQGDTEAFF.

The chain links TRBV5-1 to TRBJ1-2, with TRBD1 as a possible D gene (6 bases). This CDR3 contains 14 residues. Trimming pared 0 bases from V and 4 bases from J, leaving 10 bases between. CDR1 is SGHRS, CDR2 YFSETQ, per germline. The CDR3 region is CASSLDGTLYGYTF. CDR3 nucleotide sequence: TGCGCCAGCAGCTTGGATGGGACACTCTATGGCTACACCTTC.

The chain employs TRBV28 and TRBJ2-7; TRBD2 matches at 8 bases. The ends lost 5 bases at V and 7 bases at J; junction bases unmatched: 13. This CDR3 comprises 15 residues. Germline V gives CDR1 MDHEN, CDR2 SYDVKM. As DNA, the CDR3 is TGTGCCAGCAGTCTCATCTCCGGGACTAGAAATGAGCAGTACTTC. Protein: CASSLISGTRNEQYF. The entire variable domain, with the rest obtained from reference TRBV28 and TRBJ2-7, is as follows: DVKVTQSSRYLVKRTGEKVFLECVQDMDHENMFWYRQDPGLGLRLIYFSYDVKMKEKGDIPEGYSVSREKKERFSLILESASTNQTSMYLCASSLISGTRNEQYFGPGTRLTVT.

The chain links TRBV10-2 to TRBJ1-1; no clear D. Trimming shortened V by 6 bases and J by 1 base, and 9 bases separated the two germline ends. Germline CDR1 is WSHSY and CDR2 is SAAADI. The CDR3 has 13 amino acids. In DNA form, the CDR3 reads TGCGCCAGCAGGGGCACGCAGAACACTGAAGCTTTCTTT. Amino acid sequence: CASRGTQNTEAFF.

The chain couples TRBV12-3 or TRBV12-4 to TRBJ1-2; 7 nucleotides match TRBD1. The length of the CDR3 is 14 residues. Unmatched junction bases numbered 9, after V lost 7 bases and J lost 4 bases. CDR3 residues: CASKKNRGVYGYTF. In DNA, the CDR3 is TGTGCCAGCAAGAAAAACAGGGGAGTCTATGGCTACACCTTC.

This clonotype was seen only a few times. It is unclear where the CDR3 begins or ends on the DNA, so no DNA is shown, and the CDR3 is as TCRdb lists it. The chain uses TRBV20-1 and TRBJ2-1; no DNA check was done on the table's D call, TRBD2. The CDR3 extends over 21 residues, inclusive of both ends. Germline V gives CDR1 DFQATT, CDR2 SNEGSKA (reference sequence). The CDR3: CSARDQGSSTMSSSSRDEQFF.

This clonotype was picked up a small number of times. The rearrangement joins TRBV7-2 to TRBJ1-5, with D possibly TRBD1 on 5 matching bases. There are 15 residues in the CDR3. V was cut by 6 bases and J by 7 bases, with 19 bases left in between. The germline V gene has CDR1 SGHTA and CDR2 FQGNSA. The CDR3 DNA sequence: TGTGCCAGCAGTCGGGACTCCTCATCCGGCCAGCCCCAGCATTTT. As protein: CASSRDSSSGQPQHF.

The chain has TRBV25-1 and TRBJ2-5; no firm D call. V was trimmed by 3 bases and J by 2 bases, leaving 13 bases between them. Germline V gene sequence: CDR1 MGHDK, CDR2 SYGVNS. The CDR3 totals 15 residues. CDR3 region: CASSDPIGLQETQYF. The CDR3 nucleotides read TGTGCCAGCAGTGACCCAATCGGTTTACAAGAGACCCAGTACTTC.

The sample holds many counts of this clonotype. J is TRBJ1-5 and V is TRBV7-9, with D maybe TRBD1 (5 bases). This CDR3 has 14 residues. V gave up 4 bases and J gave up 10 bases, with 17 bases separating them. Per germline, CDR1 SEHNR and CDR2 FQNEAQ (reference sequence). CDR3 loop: CASSSAGPGSPQHF. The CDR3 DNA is TGTGCCAGCAGCTCAGCGGGACCGGGCAGCCCCCAGCATTTT.

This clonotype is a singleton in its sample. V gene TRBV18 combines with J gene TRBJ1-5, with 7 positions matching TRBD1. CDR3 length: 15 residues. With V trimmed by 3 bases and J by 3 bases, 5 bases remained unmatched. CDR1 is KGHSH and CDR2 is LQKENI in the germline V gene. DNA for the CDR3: TGTGCCAGCTCACCTATACAGGGGACCAATCAGCCCCAGCATTTT. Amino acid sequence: CASSPIQGTNQPQHF.

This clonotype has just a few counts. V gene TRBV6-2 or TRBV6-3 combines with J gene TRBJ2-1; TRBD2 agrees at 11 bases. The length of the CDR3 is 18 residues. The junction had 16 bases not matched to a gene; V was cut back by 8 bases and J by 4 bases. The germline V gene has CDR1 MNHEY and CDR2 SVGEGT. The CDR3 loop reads CASRHRVSGGAGYNEQFF. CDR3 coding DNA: TGTGCCAGCCGCCACAGGGTTAGCGGGGGGGCCGGTTACAATGAGCAGTTCTTC.

This CDR3 reads CSARDPPLETQYF. DNA of the CDR3: TGCAGTGCTAGAGATCCCCCCCTAGAGACCCAGTACTTC. This chain uses TRBV20-1 with TRBJ2-5, with D hard to call. The CDR3 extends over 13 amino acids. Trimming removed 0 bases at V and 4 bases at J, with 9 bases between. Germline CDR1 reads DFQATT; CDR2 reads SNEGSKA (reference sequence).

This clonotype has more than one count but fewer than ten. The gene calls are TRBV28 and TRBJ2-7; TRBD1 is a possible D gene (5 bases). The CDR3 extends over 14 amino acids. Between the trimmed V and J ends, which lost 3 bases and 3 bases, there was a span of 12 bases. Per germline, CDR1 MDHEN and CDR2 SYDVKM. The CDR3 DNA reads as TGTGCCAGCAGTTTTACAGGTCTTTTCTACGAGCAGTACTTC. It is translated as CASSFTGLFYEQYF.

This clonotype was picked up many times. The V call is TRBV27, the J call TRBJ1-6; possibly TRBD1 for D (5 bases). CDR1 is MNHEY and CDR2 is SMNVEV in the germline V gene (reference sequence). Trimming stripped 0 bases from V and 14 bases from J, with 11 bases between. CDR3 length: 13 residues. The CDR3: CASSLSGTNTLHF. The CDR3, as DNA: TGTGCCAGCAGTTTATCCGGGACGAACACCCTCCACTTT.

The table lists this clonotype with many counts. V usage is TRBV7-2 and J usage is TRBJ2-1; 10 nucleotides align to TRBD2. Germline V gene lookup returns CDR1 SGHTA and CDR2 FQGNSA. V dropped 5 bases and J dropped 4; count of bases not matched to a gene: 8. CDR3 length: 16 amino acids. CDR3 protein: CASSRLSSGGYNEQFF. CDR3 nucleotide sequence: TGTGCCAGCAGCCGACTCTCTAGCGGGGGTTACAATGAGCAGTTCTTC.

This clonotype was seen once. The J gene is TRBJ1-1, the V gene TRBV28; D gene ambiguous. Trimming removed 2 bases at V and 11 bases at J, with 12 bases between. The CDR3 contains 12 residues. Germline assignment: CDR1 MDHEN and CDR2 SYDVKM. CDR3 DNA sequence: TGTGCCAGCAGTTTACTGGGGAGGCATGCTTTCTTT. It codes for CASSLLGRHAFF.

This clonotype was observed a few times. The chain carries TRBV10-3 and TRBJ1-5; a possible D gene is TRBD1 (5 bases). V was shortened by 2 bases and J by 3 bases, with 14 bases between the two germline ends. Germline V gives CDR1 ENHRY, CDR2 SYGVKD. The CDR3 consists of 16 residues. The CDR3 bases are TGTGCCATCAGTGAGACACCACAGGCTTTCAATCAGCCCCAGCATTTT. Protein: CAISETPQAFNQPQHF.

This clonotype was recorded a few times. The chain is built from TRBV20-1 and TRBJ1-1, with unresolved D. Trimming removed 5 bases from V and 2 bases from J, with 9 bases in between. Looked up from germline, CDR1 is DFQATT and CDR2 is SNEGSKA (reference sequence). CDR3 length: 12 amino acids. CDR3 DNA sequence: TGCAGTGCTGGCGGAGTTAACACTGAAGCTTTCTTT. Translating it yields CSAGGVNTEAFF.

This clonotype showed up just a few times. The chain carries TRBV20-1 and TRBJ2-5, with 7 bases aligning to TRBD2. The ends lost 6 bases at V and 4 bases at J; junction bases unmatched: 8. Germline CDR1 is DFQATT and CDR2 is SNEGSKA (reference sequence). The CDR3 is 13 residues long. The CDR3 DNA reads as TGCAGTGCCGCCCGGGGCGGGAGAGAGACCCAGTACTTC. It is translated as CSAARGGRETQYF.